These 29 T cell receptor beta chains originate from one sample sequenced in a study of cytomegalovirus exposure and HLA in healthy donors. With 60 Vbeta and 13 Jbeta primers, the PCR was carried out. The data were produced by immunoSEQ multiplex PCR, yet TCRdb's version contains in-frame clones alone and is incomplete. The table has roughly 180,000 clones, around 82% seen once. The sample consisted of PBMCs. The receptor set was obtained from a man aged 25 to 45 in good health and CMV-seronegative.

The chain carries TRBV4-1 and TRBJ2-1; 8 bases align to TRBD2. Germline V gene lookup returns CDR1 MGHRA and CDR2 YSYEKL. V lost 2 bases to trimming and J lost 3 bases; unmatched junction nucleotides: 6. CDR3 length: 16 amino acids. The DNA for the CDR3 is TGCGCCAGCAGCCAAACATGGACTAGCCACTACAATGAGCAGTTCTTC. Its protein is CASSQTWTSHYNEQFF.

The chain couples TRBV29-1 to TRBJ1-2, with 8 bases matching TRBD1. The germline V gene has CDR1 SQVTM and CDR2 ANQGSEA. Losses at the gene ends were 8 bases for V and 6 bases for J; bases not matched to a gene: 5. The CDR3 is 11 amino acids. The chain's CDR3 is CSTGQGNGYTF. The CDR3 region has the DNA TGCAGCACCGGACAGGGCAATGGCTACACCTTC.

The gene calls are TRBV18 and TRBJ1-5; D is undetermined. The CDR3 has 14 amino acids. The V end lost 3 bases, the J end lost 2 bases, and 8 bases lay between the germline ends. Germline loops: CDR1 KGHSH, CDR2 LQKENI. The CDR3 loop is CASSPAGGNQPQHF. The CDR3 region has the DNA TGTGCCAGCTCACCGGCAGGCGGCAATCAGCCCCAGCATTTT.

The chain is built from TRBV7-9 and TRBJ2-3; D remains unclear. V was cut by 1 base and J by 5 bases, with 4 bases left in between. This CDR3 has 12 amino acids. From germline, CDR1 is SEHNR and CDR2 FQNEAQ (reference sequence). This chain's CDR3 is CASSLVIDTQYF. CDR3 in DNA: TGTGCCAGCAGCTTAGTTATAGATACGCAGTATTTT.

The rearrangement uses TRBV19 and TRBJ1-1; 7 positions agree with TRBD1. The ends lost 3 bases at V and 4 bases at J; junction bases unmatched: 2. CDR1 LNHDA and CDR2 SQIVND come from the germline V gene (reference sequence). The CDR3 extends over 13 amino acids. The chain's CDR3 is CASSIPGGTEAFF. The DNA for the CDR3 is TGTGCCAGTAGTATCCCAGGGGGCACTGAAGCTTTCTTT.

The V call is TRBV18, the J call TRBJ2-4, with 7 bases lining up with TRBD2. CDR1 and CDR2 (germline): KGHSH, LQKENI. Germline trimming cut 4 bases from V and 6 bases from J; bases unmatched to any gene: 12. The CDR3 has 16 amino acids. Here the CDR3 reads CASSQLRDYARNIQYF. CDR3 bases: TGTGCCAGCTCACAACTCCGGGACTATGCCCGAAACATTCAGTACTTC.

CDR3 residues: CASSSGQGPDTQYF. CDR3 bases: TGTGCCAGCAGCTCGGGACAGGGCCCAGATACGCAGTATTTT. The gene calls are TRBV7-8 and TRBJ2-3; TRBD1 agrees at 9 bases. Germline V CDR1 and CDR2: SGHVS, FQNEAQ. V shed 4 bases and J 4 bases; nucleotides not matched to a gene: 3. There are 14 residues in the CDR3.

The CDR3 reads CASSWTSGGYNEQFF. In nucleotides, the CDR3 is TGCGCCAGCAGCTGGACTAGCGGGGGGTACAATGAGCAGTTCTTC. The gene calls are TRBV5-1 and TRBJ2-1, with 14 positions matching TRBD2. The CDR3 runs to 15 residues. In germline, CDR1 is SGHRS, CDR2 YFSETQ. The junction had 0 bases not matched to a gene; V was cut back by 3 bases and J by 4 bases.

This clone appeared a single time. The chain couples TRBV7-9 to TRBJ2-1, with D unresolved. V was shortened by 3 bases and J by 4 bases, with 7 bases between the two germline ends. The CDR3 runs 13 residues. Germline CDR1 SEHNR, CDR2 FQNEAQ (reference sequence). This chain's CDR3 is CASSLARYNEQFF. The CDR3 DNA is TGTGCCAGCAGCTTGGCCAGATACAATGAGCAGTTCTTC.

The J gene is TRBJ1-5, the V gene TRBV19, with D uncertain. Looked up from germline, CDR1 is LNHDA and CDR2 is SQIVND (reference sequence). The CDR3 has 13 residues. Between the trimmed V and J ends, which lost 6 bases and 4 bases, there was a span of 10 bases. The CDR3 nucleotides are TGTGCCAGTAGGGTACACGAAAATCAGCCCCAGCATTTT. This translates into CASRVHENQPQHF.

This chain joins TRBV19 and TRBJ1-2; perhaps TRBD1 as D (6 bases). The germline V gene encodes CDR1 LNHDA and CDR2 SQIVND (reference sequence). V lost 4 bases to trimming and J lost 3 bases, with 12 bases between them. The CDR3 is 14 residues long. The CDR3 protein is CASSSIQGYYGYTF. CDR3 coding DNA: TGTGCCAGTAGTAGTATACAGGGCTACTATGGCTACACCTTC.

As DNA, the CDR3 is TGCGCCAGCAGCCGGGGGGGCAGCAATCAGCCCCAGCATTTT. Residues: CASSRGGSNQPQHF. This chain uses TRBV10-1 with TRBJ1-5; possibly TRBD1 for D (6 bases). Trimming cost V 6 bases and J 1 base, with 10 bases left between them. From germline, CDR1 is WNHNN and CDR2 SYGVQD (reference sequence). The CDR3 loop spans 14 amino acids.

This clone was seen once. The CDR3 loop reads CASSKPDEAFF. DNA of the CDR3: TGTGCCAGCAGCAAGCCTGATGAAGCTTTCTTT. The chain carries TRBV28 and TRBJ1-1; the D is unclear. The V gene's germline CDR1 is MDHEN and CDR2 SYDVKM. V was pared by 6 bases and J by 7 bases, with 9 bases between. The CDR3 contains 11 residues.

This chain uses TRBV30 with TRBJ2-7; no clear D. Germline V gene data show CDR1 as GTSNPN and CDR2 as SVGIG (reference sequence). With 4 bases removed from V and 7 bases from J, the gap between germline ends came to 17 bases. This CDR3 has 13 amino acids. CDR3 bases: TGTGCCTGGAATTCACCGCCAGCGAGGGAGCAGTACTTC. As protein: CAWNSPPAREQYF.

CDR3 DNA sequence: TGTGCCAGCAGGCAGGGTTACGAGCAGTACTTC. As protein: CASRQGYEQYF. This chain connects TRBV28 to TRBJ2-7; perhaps TRBD1 as D (5 bases). The length of the CDR3 is 11 residues. Germline-derived CDR1 and CDR2 are MDHEN and SYDVKM. Deletions cut 6 bases from V and 4 bases from J, with 7 bases between. The variable domain in full, completed from reference TRBV28 and TRBJ2-7, reads DVKVTQSSRYLVKRTGEKVFLECVQDMDHENMFWYRQDPGLGLRLIYFSYDVKMKEKGDIPEGYSVSREKKERFSLILESASTNQTSMYLCASRQGYEQYFGPGTRLTVT.

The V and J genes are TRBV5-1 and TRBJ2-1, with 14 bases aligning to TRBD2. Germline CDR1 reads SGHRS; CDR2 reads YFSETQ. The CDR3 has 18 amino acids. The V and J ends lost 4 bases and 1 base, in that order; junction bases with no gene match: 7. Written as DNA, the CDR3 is TGCGCCAGCAGCCCGACTAGCGGGGGGGCCGGGTCCTACAATGAGCAGTTCTTC. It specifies CASSPTSGGAGSYNEQFF.

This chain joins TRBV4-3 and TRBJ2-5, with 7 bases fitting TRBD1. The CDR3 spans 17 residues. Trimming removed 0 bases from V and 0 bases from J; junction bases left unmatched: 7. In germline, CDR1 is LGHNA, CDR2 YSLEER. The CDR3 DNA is TGCGCCAGCAGCCAAGATCTGGGGACAGTCCACCAAGAGACCCAGTACTTC. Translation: CASSQDLGTVHQETQYF.

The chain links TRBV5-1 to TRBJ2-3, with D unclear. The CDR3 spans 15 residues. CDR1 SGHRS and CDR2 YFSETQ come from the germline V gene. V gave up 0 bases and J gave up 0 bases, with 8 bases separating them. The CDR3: CASSLEEFSTDTQYF. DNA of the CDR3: TGCGCCAGCAGCTTGGAGGAGTTTAGCACAGATACGCAGTATTTT.

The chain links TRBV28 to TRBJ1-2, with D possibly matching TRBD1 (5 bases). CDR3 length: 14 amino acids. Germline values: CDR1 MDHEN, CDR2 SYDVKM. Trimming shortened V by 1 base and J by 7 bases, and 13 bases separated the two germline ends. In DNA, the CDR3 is TGTGCCAGCAGTTTATTGTCAGGGTGGGGTGGCTACACCTTC. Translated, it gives CASSLLSGWGGYTF.

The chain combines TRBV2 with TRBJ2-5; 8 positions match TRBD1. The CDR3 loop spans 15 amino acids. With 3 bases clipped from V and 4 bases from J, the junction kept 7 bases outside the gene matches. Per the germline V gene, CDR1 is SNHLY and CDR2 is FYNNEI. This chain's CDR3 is CASSDRGQTLETQYF. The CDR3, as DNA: TGTGCCAGCAGTGACAGGGGGCAAACGTTAGAGACCCAGTACTTC.

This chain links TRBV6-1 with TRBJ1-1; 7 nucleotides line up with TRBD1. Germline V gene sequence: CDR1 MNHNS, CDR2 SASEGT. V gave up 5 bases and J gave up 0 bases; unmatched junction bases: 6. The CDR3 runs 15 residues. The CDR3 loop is CASSFRQGLNTEAFF. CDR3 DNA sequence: TGTGCCAGCAGTTTCCGACAGGGACTGAACACTGAAGCTTTCTTT.

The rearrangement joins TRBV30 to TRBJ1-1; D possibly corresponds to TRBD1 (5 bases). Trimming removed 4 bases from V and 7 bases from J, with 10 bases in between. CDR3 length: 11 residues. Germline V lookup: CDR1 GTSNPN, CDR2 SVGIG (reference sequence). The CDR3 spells CAWTQGIEAFF. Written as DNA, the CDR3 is TGTGCCTGGACCCAGGGAATTGAAGCTTTCTTT.

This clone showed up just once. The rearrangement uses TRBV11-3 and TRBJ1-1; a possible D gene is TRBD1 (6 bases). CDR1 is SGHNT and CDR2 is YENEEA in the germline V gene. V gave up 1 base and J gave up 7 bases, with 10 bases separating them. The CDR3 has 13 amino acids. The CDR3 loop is CASSLGQAGEAFF. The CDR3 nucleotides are TGTGCCAGCAGCTTAGGACAGGCGGGTGAAGCTTTCTTT.

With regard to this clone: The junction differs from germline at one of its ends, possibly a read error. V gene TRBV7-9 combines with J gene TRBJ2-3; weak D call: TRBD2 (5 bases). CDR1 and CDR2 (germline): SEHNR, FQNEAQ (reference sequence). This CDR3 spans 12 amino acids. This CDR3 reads CSSSSGADTQYF. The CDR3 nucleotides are TGTTCCAGCAGCTCCGGGGCAGATACGCAGTATTTT.

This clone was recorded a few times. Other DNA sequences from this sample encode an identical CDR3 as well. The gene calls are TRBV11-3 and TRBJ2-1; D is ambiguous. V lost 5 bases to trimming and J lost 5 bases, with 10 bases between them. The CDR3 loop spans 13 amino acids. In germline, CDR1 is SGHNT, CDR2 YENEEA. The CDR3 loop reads CASSPRQDNEQFF. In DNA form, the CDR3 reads TGTGCCAGCAGCCCCCGTCAGGACAATGAGCAGTTCTTC.

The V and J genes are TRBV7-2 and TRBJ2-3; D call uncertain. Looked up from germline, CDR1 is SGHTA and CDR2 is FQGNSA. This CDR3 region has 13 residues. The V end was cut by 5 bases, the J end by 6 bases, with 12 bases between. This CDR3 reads CASSPNSGDTQYF. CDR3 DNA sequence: TGTGCCAGCAGCCCGAACTCGGGTGATACGCAGTATTTT.

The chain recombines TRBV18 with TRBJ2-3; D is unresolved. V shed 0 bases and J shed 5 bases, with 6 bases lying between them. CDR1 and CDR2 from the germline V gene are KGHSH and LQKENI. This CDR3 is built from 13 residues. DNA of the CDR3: TGTGCCAGCTCACCACCGAGATTAGATACGCAGTATTTT. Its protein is CASSPPRLDTQYF. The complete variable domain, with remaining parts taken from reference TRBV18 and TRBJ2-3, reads NAGVMQNPRHLVRRRGQEARLRCSPMKGHSHVYWYRQLPEEGLKFMVYLQKENIIDESGMPKERFSAEFPKEGPSILRIQQVVRGDSAAYFCASSPPRLDTQYFGPGTRLTVL.

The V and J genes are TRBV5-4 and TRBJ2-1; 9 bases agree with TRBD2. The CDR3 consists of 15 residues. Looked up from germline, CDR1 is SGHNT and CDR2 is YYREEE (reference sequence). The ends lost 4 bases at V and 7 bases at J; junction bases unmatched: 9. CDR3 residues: CASSTRRGGRNEQFF. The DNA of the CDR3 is TGTGCCAGCAGCACCCGGCGGGGGGGCAGGAATGAGCAGTTCTTC.

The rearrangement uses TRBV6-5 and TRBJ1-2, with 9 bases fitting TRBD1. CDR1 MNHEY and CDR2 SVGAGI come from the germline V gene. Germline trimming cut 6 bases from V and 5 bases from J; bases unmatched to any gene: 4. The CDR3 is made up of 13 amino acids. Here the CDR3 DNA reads TGTGCCAGCAGACGGACAGGGGCTTATGGCTACACCTTC. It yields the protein CASRRTGAYGYTF.